Presented here are 20 T cell receptor beta chains from one specimen sequenced in a study of glioma-infiltrating T cells. Amplification of TCR alpha and beta CDR3 regions from RNA used iRepertoire nested multiplex PCR. TCRdb recomputed calls from the multiplex PCR reads with MiXCR, one row per CDR3 protein. Among 150,000 or so distinct CDR3 sequences listed, approximately 39% were seen once. The sequenced sample consisted of glioma tissue, nonneoplastic brain tissue, or PBMCs (not recorded which). The receptors were gathered from a human donor with low-grade glioma or glioblastoma, undergoing nonglioma brain surgery, or in good health (not recorded which).

This clonotype was picked up a small number of times. This sequence joins TRBV7-8 and TRBJ2-3, with a possible D match to TRBD1 (6 bases). In germline, CDR1 is SGHVS, CDR2 FQNEAQ. Trimming removed 6 bases at V and 6 bases at J, with 16 bases between. The CDR3 loop spans 14 amino acids. DNA of the CDR3: TGTGCCAGCAGTTCACAGGGTCAGTGGGATACGCAGTATTTT. Translation gives CASSSQGQWDTQYF. The full variable domain, with the rest looked up from reference TRBV7-8 and TRBJ2-3, is GAGVSQSPRYKVAKRGQDVALRCDPISGHVSLFWYQQALGQGPEFLTYFQNEAQLDKSGLPSDRFFAERPEGSVSTLKIQRTQQEDSAVYLCASSSQGQWDTQYFGPGTRLTVL.

CDR3 residues: CASSLSPPFSTNEKLFF. The CDR3 nucleotides are TGTGCCAGCAGTTTAAGCCCCCCGTTCTCAACTAATGAAAAACTGTTTTTT. The chain recombines TRBV27 with TRBJ1-4; D call uncertain. Germline V gives CDR1 MNHEY, CDR2 SMNVEV (reference sequence). The CDR3 sequence is 17 residues long. V lost 2 bases and J lost 0, with 13 bases in between.

A few counts support this clonotype. The chain uses TRBV20-1 and TRBJ1-1; D might be TRBD1 (6 bases). Germline-derived CDR1 and CDR2 are DFQATT and SNEGSKA (reference sequence). V dropped 4 bases and J dropped 4 bases, with 19 bases sitting between them. The CDR3 is made up of 15 amino acids. Here the CDR3 DNA reads TGCAGTGCTAATAGCAAACAGGGCTTAGGCACTGAAGCTTTCTTT. It yields the protein CSANSKQGLGTEAFF.

Comments on this clonotype: A junction boundary mismatches the germline segment, possibly from a read error. This chain connects TRBV10-2 to TRBJ1-1; TRBD1 agrees at 8 bases. This CDR3 contains 14 residues. In germline, CDR1 is WSHSY, CDR2 SAAADI. Here the CDR3 DNA reads TGTGCCACCTCACCCAGGGGGCAGAACACTGAAGCTTTCTTT. Translating gives CATSPRGQNTEAFF.

The chain combines TRBV29-1 with TRBJ1-1, with TRBD1 as a possible D gene (5 bases). The CDR3 spans 15 residues. Germline V gene data show CDR1 as SQVTM and CDR2 as ANQGSEA. Between the trimmed V and J ends, which lost 5 bases and 3 bases, there was a span of 19 bases. The DNA for the CDR3 is TGCAGCGTTCAAGGGGACGGGCGAACTTACACTGAAGCTTTCTTT. It translates to CSVQGDGRTYTEAFF.

This chain uses TRBV5-1 with TRBJ2-3; the D is unclear. From germline, CDR1 is SGHRS and CDR2 YFSETQ. The CDR3 length is 14 residues. Trimming removed 2 bases at V and 4 bases at J, with 11 bases between. CDR3 region: CASSLGQSSDTQYF. The CDR3 coding sequence is TGCGCCAGCAGCTTAGGCCAAAGCTCAGATACGCAGTATTTT.

This clonotype came up many times. The V gene is TRBV20-1, the J gene TRBJ2-7; 7 positions agree with TRBD1. The trim removed 5 bases at V and 6 bases at J, leaving 10 bases unmatched. Germline loops: CDR1 DFQATT, CDR2 SNEGSKA (reference sequence). This CDR3 comprises 13 residues. Here the CDR3 DNA reads TGCAGTGCTTCCAAGACAGGGCTTGGCGAGCAGTACTTC. Translation: CSASKTGLGEQYF.

This clonotype was observed a few times. This rearrangement joins TRBV28 to TRBJ1-5, with 7 bases lining up with TRBD1. This CDR3 is 16 amino acids long. Losses at the gene ends were 3 bases for V and 3 bases for J; bases not matched to a gene: 8. Germline V lookup: CDR1 MDHEN, CDR2 SYDVKM. CDR3 protein: CASSLTGRGNNQPQHF. DNA for the CDR3: TGTGCCAGCAGTTTGACAGGGCGAGGGAACAATCAGCCCCAGCATTTT.

The V call is TRBV4-1, the J call TRBJ2-7; 8 bases are a match to TRBD1. Germline V gene lookup returns CDR1 MGHRA and CDR2 YSYEKL. V trimming: 3 bases; J trimming: 2 bases; junction bases outside the gene matches: 15. The CDR3 has 18 residues. The CDR3 spells CASSQADRARPFTYEQYF. In DNA, the CDR3 is TGCGCCAGCAGCCAGGCGGACAGGGCGCGGCCCTTTACCTACGAGCAGTACTTC.

The chain employs TRBV6-2 or TRBV6-3 and TRBJ1-1, with a weak D call TRBD1 (5 bases). The germline V gene encodes CDR1 MNHEY and CDR2 SVGEGT. Trimming removed 2 bases at V and 4 bases at J, with 14 bases between. CDR3 size: 15 residues. CDR3 DNA sequence: TGTGCCAGCAGTTACCAGGCAGGGAAACCCACTGAAGCTTTCTTT. Protein: CASSYQAGKPTEAFF.

The chain uses TRBV4-1 and TRBJ2-3; D is perhaps TRBD1 (5 bases). The length of the CDR3 is 14 residues. Trimming left V 8 bases short and J 2 bases short, with 14 bases between. Germline V gene sequence: CDR1 MGHRA, CDR2 YSYEKL. The CDR3 bases are TGCGCCAGCTTTGGGGTGGGGCCCACAGATACGCAGTATTTT. It codes for CASFGVGPTDTQYF.

This clonotype was found many times. The chain links TRBV27 to TRBJ2-1, with unresolved D. V dropped 3 bases and J dropped 6 bases, with 3 bases sitting between them. The germline CDR1 and CDR2 sequences are MNHEY and SMNVEV (reference sequence). The CDR3 has 11 residues. Here the CDR3 reads CASSLANEQFF. The CDR3 region has the DNA TGTGCCAGCAGTTTGGCCAATGAGCAGTTCTTC.

The chain combines TRBV15 with TRBJ2-5; a possible D gene is TRBD1 (5 bases). The CDR3 has 14 residues. V was shortened by 0 bases and J by 5 bases, with 10 bases between the two germline ends. Germline V lookup: CDR1 LNHNV, CDR2 YYDKDF (reference sequence). CDR3 DNA sequence: TGTGCCACCAGCAGAGATGCCAGGGTGGAGACCCAGTACTTC. Its protein is CATSRDARVETQYF.

This clonotype appeared a few times. The rearrangement joins TRBV5-1 to TRBJ2-1; a weak D match, TRBD1 (6 bases). Germline lookup yields CDR1 SGHRS and CDR2 YFSETQ. With 4 bases removed from V and 0 bases from J, the gap between germline ends came to 11 bases. This CDR3 is 15 amino acids long. CDR3 coding DNA: TGCGCCAGCAGCCGCCAGGGGTACTCCTACAATGAGCAGTTCTTC. Residues: CASSRQGYSYNEQFF.

The chain carries TRBV6-5 and TRBJ2-5, with D unresolved. Deletions cut 4 bases from V and 3 bases from J, with 6 bases between. Germline V lookup: CDR1 MNHEY, CDR2 SVGAGI. The CDR3 is 12 residues long. Here the CDR3 reads CASSLSKETQYF. CDR3 sequence (DNA): TGTGCCAGCAGTTTGTCGAAAGAGACCCAGTACTTC.

In this sample, this clonotype turned up a few times. The gene calls are TRBV7-2 and TRBJ2-1, with 14 bases aligning to TRBD2. The CDR3 has 17 amino acids. CDR1 and CDR2 (germline): SGHTA, FQGNSA. V shed 4 bases and J 9 bases; nucleotides not matched to a gene: 11. The CDR3, as DNA: TGTGCCAGCAGCTCAAATCCGGGACTAGCGGGGGTTGGTGAGCAGTTCTTC. Translating it yields CASSSNPGLAGVGEQFF.

V usage is TRBV27 and J usage is TRBJ2-5, with D perhaps matching TRBD1 (6 bases). The CDR3 runs to 13 residues. Trimming pared 5 bases from V and 10 bases from J, leaving 17 bases between. Germline V gene sequence: CDR1 MNHEY, CDR2 SMNVEV (reference sequence). The CDR3 region is CASSPPVQGGQYF. CDR3 coding DNA: TGTGCCAGCAGTCCCCCCGTACAGGGTGGCCAGTACTTC.

The CDR3 loop reads CASSKPPRPTETQYF. The CDR3 nucleotides read TGTGCCAGCAGCAAACCTCCGCGACCCACGGAGACCCAGTACTTC. The chain employs TRBV6-6 and TRBJ2-5; D remains ambiguous. This CDR3 region has 15 residues. CDR1 MNHNY and CDR2 SVGAGI come from the germline V gene (reference sequence). V lost 6 bases, J lost 5 bases, and 19 bases lay in between.

The chain links TRBV7-2 to TRBJ1-1; D is uncertain. Germline V gene lookup returns CDR1 SGHTA and CDR2 FQGNSA. CDR3 length: 14 amino acids. The germline V and J ends were trimmed by 2 bases and 1 base, with 8 bases remaining between them. For the CDR3, the DNA is TGTGCCAGCAGCTTAAGGGCGGAGAACACTGAAGCTTTCTTT. Protein: CASSLRAENTEAFF. Full variable domain (rest looked up from reference TRBV7-2 and TRBJ1-1): GAGVSQSPSNKVTEKGKDVELRCDPISGHTALYWYRQSLGQGLEFLIYFQGNSAPDKSGLPSDRFSAERTGGSVSTLTIQRTQQEDSAVYLCASSLRAENTEAFFGQGTRLTVV.

This clonotype has a handful of counts. The genes are TRBV6-1 and TRBJ1-3, with D maybe TRBD1 (5 bases). The V gene's germline CDR1 is MNHNS and CDR2 SASEGT. CDR3 length: 15 residues. The ends were cut back, 5 bases at V and 0 bases at J, with 11 bases in the middle. The CDR3 reads CASSPGDSSGNTIYF. CDR3 sequence (DNA): TGTGCCAGCAGTCCAGGAGACAGCTCTGGAAACACCATATATTTT.